This T cell receptor beta chain came from a study of blood T cell repertoires in COVID-19. Whole-study context: From the United States, Italy and Spain came samples of acute and convalescent COVID-19.

V lost 3 bases to trimming and J lost 6 bases, with 5 bases between them. Germline V CDR1 and CDR2: KGHSH, LQKENI. The length of the CDR3 is 12 residues. As processed by the authors: From reference gene primer amplification, estimates of nucleated cell counts were derived. Generated by immunoSEQ multiplex PCR, the TCRdb table keeps only in-frame clones and is missing some. That table is the source of V, J and clone size, and D and trimming were worked out from the DNA. The sample consists of around 200,000 clones, around four fifths of them appearing once. The sequence was collected from a woman aged 70-85 years with COVID-19, enrolled during active disease. J is TRBJ2-2 and V is TRBV18; D is unclear. The source material was peripheral blood. The CDR3 sequence: CASSPHPGELFF. The CDR3 DNA is TGTGCCAGCTCACCTCATCCCGGGGAGCTGTTTTTT.